These 10 T cell receptor beta chains share one sample of origin, sequenced in a study of shared clonotypes between healthy human individuals. This table comes from immunoSEQ multiplex PCR, and its TCRdb copy is limited to in-frame clones, with some not included. The repertoire holds 300,000 to 400,000 clones, with approximately 79% as singletons. Sequenced material: memory CD4+ T cells sorted from blood. Indicated subset: CD45RA-negative fraction. The receptors stem from a man aged 25-45 years in good health.

The V gene is TRBV25-1, the J gene TRBJ1-2; no definite D call. V was trimmed by 0 bases and J by 0 bases, leaving 8 bases between them. The CDR3 length is 15 residues. The germline gives CDR1 MGHDK, CDR2 SYGVNS. The DNA of the CDR3 is TGTGCCAGCAGTGAATACGGGATCACTAACTATGGCTACACCTTC. It is translated as CASSEYGITNYGYTF.

The chain recombines TRBV18 with TRBJ2-5; TRBD2 aligns across 9 bases. Unmatched junction bases numbered 12, after V lost 0 bases and J lost 4 bases. There are 18 residues in the CDR3. Looked up from germline, CDR1 is KGHSH and CDR2 is LQKENI. The CDR3 DNA sequence: TGTGCCAGCTCACCACCGGGAGTCCCTAGCGGGAAGGGAGAGACCCAGTACTTC. It specifies CASSPPGVPSGKGETQYF.

The chain has TRBV25-1 and TRBJ2-2; 7 nucleotides line up with TRBD2. The V gene end was trimmed by 8 bases and the J gene end by 3 bases; junction bases not matched to a gene: 6. CDR3 size: 14 residues. CDR1 and CDR2 from the germline V gene are MGHDK and SYGVNS. In DNA form, the CDR3 reads TGTGCCAGCCAACTTCGGGGGGACACCGGGGAGCTGTTTTTT. Residues: CASQLRGDTGELFF.

The chain couples TRBV9 to TRBJ1-2, with 9 bases identical to TRBD1. CDR1 SGDLS and CDR2 YYNGEE come from the germline V gene. V shed 1 base and J 5 bases; nucleotides not matched to a gene: 9. The CDR3 spans 16 residues. The CDR3 region is CASSVSSEDRGYGYTF. The CDR3 DNA sequence: TGTGCCAGCAGCGTATCCTCTGAGGACAGGGGATATGGCTACACCTTC.

CDR3 in amino acids: CASSRDRGSLRTEAFF. CDR3 coding DNA: TGTGCCAGCAGTAGGGACAGGGGATCTTTACGCACTGAAGCTTTCTTT. J is TRBJ1-1 and V is TRBV2; 10 bases align to TRBD1. The CDR3 sequence is 16 residues long. The germline V gene encodes CDR1 SNHLY and CDR2 FYNNEI. The V gene end was trimmed by 5 bases and the J gene end by 4 bases; junction bases not matched to a gene: 10.

This chain connects TRBV29-1 to TRBJ2-1, with TRBD2 matching 10 bases. The junction had 22 bases not matched to a gene; V was cut back by 8 bases and J by 0 bases. This CDR3 has 20 residues. Germline CDR1 is SQVTM and CDR2 is ANQGSEA. The CDR3 is CSTSLASGRERVGSYNEQFF. In DNA, the CDR3 is TGCAGCACTTCGTTGGCTAGCGGGAGAGAACGGGTAGGCTCCTACAATGAGCAGTTCTTC.

V gene TRBV6-1 combines with J gene TRBJ1-5, with D unclear. Germline loops: CDR1 MNHNS, CDR2 SASEGT. The CDR3 has 15 amino acids. Trimming took 0 bases from V and 2 from J, leaving 8 bases between them. The CDR3 spells CASSEAGPGNQPQHF. The CDR3 DNA reads TGTGCCAGCAGTGAAGCGGGTCCTGGCAATCAGCCCCAGCATTTT.

This chain uses TRBV7-6 with TRBJ2-5; D perhaps matches TRBD2 (6 bases). V lost 3 bases and J 2 bases, leaving 7 bases between the germline ends. Looked up from germline, CDR1 is SGHVS and CDR2 is FNYEAQ. The CDR3 runs 13 residues. CDR3 bases: TGTGCCAGCAGCTTTAGCGGACAAGAGACCCAGTACTTC. Amino acids: CASSFSGQETQYF.

The V and J genes are TRBV6-5 and TRBJ2-7, with 13 bases matching TRBD2. The CDR3 length is 15 residues. J was trimmed by 3 bases and V by 6 bases; bases with no gene match: 5. The germline V gene encodes CDR1 MNHEY and CDR2 SVGAGI. The CDR3 DNA reads as TGTGCCAGCAGGATCGGGACTAGCGGGAACTACGAGCAGTACTTC. This codes for CASRIGTSGNYEQYF.

The V call is TRBV6-6, the J call TRBJ2-7; a weak D match, TRBD1 (6 bases). The V gene's germline CDR1 is MNHNY and CDR2 SVGAGI (reference sequence). CDR3 size: 16 residues. Trimming pared 6 bases from V and 2 bases from J, leaving 20 bases between. The chain's CDR3 is CASSATTWTAAYEQYF. CDR3 sequence (DNA): TGTGCCAGCAGCGCAACGACTTGGACAGCAGCCTACGAGCAGTACTTC.